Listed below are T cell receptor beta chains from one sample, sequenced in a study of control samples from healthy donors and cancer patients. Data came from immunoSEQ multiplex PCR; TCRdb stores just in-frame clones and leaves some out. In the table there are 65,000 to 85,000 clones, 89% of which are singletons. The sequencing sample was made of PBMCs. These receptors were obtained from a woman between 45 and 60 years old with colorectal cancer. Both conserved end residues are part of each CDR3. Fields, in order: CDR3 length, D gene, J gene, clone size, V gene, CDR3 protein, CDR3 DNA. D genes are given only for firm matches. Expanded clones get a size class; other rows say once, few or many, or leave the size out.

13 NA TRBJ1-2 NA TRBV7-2 CASSVRSSRGYTF TGTGCCAGCAGCGTGAGGTCTTCAAGGGGCTACACCTTC
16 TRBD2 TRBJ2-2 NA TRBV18 CASSPPGLQNTGELFF TGTGCCAGCTCACCACCGGGACTACAAAACACCGGGGAGCTGTTTTTT
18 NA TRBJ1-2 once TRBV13 CASSLGRRPGGGRGGYTF TGTGCCAGCAGCTTAGGCCGTAGACCAGGCGGGGGTCGGGGAGGCTACACCTTC
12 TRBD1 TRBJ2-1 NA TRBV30 CALGTGGGEQFF TGTGCCCTAGGGACAGGGGGTGGTGAGCAGTTCTTC
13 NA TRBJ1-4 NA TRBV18 CAGHRPTNEKLFF TGTGCCGGGCATCGGCCGACTAATGAAAAACTGTTTTTT
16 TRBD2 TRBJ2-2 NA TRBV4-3 CASSQVFSGGAGELFF TGCGCCAGCAGCCAAGTTTTTAGCGGGGGGGCCGGGGAGCTGTTTTTT
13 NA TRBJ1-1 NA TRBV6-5 CASSPTGVLEAFF TGTGCCAGCAGTCCCACAGGAGTATTAGAAGCTTTCTTT
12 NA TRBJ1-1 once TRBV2 CASSEQDTEAFF TGTGCCAGCAGTGAGCAGGACACTGAAGCTTTCTTT
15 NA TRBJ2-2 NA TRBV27 CASRPGHSNTGELFF TGTGCCAGCAGGCCGGGACATTCGAACACCGGGGAGCTGTTTTTT
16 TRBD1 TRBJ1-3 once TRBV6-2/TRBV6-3 CASSRDRGALGNTIYF TGTGCCAGCAGCAGAGACAGGGGCGCTCTTGGAAACACCATATATTTT
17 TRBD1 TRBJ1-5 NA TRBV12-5 CASGLVQGGYGNQPQHF TGTGCTAGTGGTTTGGTACAGGGGGGTTACGGCAATCAGCCCCAGCATTTT
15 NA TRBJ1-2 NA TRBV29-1 CSVEEESRRNYGYTF TGCAGCGTTGAAGAGGAGAGCCGGCGAAACTATGGCTACACCTTC
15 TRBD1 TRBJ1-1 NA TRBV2 CASRQLGTENTEAFF TGTGCCAGCAGACAACTTGGGACAGAAAACACTGAAGCTTTCTTT
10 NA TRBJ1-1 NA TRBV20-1 CSASNTEAFF TGCAGTGCTTCCAACACTGAAGCTTTCTTT
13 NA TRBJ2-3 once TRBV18 CASSPAYPDTQYF TGTGCCAGCTCACCAGCGTATCCAGATACGCAGTATTTT
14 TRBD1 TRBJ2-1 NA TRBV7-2 CASSSRGTGSEQFF TGTGCCAGCAGCTCCCGCGGGACAGGGAGTGAGCAGTTCTTC
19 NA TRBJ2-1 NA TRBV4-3 CASSLELTPGYSSYNEQFF TGCGCCAGCAGCCTTGAGCTCACCCCCGGGTATAGCTCCTACAATGAGCAGTTCTTC
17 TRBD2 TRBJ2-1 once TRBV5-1 CASSWTPSGATYNEQFF TGCGCCAGCAGCTGGACACCTAGCGGGGCCACCTACAATGAGCAGTTCTTC
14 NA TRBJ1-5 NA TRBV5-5 CASSFWGASQPQHF TGTGCCAGCAGCTTTTGGGGGGCAAGCCAGCCCCAGCATTTT
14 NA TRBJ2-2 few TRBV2 CASWTERNTGELFF TGTGCCAGCTGGACAGAAAGAAACACCGGGGAGCTGTTTTTT
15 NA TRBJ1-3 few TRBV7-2 CASSPEAGSGNTIYF TGTGCCAGCAGCCCAGAGGCGGGGAGCGGAAACACCATATATTTT
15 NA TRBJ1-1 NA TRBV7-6 CASSRKPGPGTEAFF TGTGCCAGCAGCCGGAAGCCGGGACCAGGCACTGAAGCTTTCTTT
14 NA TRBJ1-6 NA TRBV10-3 CAAGETSYNSPLHF TGTGCCGCCGGAGAGACCTCCTATAATTCACCCCTCCACTTT
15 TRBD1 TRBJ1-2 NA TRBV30 CAWTATGTGNYGYTF TGTGCCTGGACCGCGACGGGGACAGGCAACTATGGCTACACCTTC
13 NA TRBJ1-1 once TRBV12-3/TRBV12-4 CASSVQMNTEAFF TGTGCCAGCAGTGTACAGATGAACACTGAAGCTTTCTTT
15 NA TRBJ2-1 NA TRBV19 CASSIGRRSYNEQFF TGTGCCAGTAGTATTGGGCGGCGCTCCTACAATGAGCAGTTCTTC
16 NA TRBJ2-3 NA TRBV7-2 CASSLVGRGSTDTQYF TGTGCCAGCAGCTTAGTTGGGCGGGGTAGCACAGATACGCAGTATTTT
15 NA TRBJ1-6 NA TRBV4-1 CASSQQDRGNSPLHF TGCGCCAGCAGCCAACAGGACAGAGGTAATTCACCCCTCCACTTT
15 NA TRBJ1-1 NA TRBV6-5 CASSPEPGGHTEAFF TGTGCCAGCAGTCCTGAACCGGGGGGGCACACTGAAGCTTTCTTT
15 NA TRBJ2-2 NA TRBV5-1 CASSPGTENTGELFF TGCGCCAGCAGCCCCGGGACGGAGAACACCGGGGAGCTGTTTTTT
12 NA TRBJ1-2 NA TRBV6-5 CASSQNTYGYTF TGTGCCAGCAGTCAGAATACCTATGGCTACACCTTC
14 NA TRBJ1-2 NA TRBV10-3 CAISEGSMNYGYTF TGTGCCATCAGTGAGGGGTCGATGAACTATGGCTACACCTTC
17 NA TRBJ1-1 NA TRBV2 CASRASSTSDGTTEAFF TGTGCCAGCAGGGCAAGTTCTACTTCGGACGGGACCACTGAAGCTTTCTTT
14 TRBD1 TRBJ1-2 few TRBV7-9 CASSLADRVYGYTF TGTGCCAGCAGCTTAGCTGACAGGGTCTATGGCTACACCTTC
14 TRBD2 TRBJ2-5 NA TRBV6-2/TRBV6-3 CASSSRGGSETQYF TGTGCCAGCAGTTCCCGCGGGGGGAGCGAGACCCAGTACTTC
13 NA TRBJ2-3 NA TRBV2 CASSTQGTDTQYF TGTGCCAGCAGTACCCAGGGGACAGATACGCAGTATTTT
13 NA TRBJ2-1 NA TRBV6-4 CDPRGSAYNEQFF TGTGACCCGAGGGGCAGCGCCTACAATGAGCAGTTCTTC
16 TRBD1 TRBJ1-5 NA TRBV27 CASSTGGTGWNQPQHF TGTGCCAGCAGTACCGGGGGGACAGGATGGAATCAGCCCCAGCATTTT
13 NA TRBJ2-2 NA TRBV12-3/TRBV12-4 CASSLGRRGELFF TGTGCCAGCAGTCTGGGACGCCGCGGGGAGCTGTTTTTT
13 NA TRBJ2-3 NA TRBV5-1 CASRRDVTDTQYF TGCGCCAGCAGACGGGACGTCACAGATACGCAGTATTTT
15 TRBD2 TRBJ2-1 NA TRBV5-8 CASSPRAGGYNEQFF TGTGCCAGCAGCCCCCGGGCGGGGGGGTACAATGAGCAGTTCTTC
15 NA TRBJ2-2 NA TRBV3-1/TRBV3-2 CASSQEEIPTGELFF TGTGCCAGCAGCCAAGAGGAAATCCCCACCGGGGAGCTGTTTTTT
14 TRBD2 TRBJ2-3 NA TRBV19 CASSLGLAQDTQYF TGTGCCAGTAGTCTAGGACTAGCACAAGATACGCAGTATTTT
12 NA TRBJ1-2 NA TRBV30 CAWSIGGNGYTF TGTGCCTGGAGTATAGGAGGGAATGGCTACACCTTC
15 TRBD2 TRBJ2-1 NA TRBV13 CASTSTSGGYNEQFF TGTGCCAGCACTTCGACTAGCGGGGGGTACAATGAGCAGTTCTTC
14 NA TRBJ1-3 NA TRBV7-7 CASSPGGPGNTIYF TGTGCCAGCAGCCCCGGAGGCCCTGGAAACACCATATATTTT
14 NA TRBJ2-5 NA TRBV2 CASKGRKYQETQYF TGTGCCAGCAAAGGACGGAAGTACCAAGAGACCCAGTACTTC
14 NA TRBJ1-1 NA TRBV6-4 CASSEEQGNTEAFF TGTGCCAGCAGTGAAGAACAGGGGAACACTGAAGCTTTCTTT
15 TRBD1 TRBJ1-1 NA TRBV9 CASSVEGTGVTEAFF TGTGCCAGCAGCGTAGAAGGGACAGGGGTCACTGAAGCTTTCTTT
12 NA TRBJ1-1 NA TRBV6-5 CASQGTHTEAFF TGTGCCAGCCAGGGAACTCACACTGAAGCTTTCTTT
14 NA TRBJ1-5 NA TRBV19 CASSMLNSNQPQHF TGTGCCAGTAGTATGTTAAATAGCAATCAGCCCCAGCATTTT
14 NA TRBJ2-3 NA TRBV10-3 CAISRLHWLDTQYF TGTGCCATCAGCCGGCTCCATTGGTTGGATACGCAGTATTTT
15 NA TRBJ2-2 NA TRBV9 CASSVGGTNTGELFF TGTGCCAGCAGCGTTGGCGGAACGAACACCGGGGAGCTGTTTTTT